This T cell receptor beta chain was found in a study of CD8+CD57+ T cells in acquired aplastic anemia. Turning to the study itself: Sorted cells (CD4+ and CD8+) yielded DNA amounts that averaged approximately 3.2 ug. Where healthy donors were concerned, CD4+ cells averaged about 10 million reads.

Whole-study findings and limits: A significant difference in CD8+ Simpson's diversity between patients and controls was not found. Patients and controls turned out to have roughly 30 CD8+ CDR3 sequences in common.

In the case of this clonotype: The antigen is undetermined.

For CDR3 and TCR beta VDJ profiling, genomic DNA was the template used. Using its own MiXCR run on the reads, TCRdb lists one record per CDR3 protein. This table has more than 150,000 distinct CDR3 sequences, about 47% appearing once. The CDR3 runs to 14 residues. Unmatched junction bases numbered 9, after V lost 7 bases and J lost 4 bases. Germline CDR1 LNHDA, CDR2 SQIVND (reference sequence). This clonotype was sampled from a human donor in good health. This chain uses TRBV19 with TRBJ2-7; 8 bases line up with TRBD1. Input material: sorted CD4+, CD8+, or CD8+CD57+ T cells (not recorded which) from PBMCs. The CDR3 region has the DNA TGTGCCAGTACAGGGGGGCAGGGGGCGTACGAGCAGTACTTC. Its protein product is CASTGGQGAYEQYF.